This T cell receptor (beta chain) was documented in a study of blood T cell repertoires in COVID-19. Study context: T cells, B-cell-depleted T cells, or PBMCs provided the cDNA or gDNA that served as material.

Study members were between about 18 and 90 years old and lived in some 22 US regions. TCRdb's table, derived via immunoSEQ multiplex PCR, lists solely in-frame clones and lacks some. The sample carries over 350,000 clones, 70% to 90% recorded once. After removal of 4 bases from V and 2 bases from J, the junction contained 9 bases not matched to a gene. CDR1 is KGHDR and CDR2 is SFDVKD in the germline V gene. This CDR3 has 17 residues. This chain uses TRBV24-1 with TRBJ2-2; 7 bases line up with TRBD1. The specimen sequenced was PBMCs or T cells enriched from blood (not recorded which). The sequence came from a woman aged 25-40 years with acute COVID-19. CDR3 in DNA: TGTGCCACCAGTGACCCCGGGGCAGGGGGTAACACCGGGGAGCTGTTTTTT. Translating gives CATSDPGAGGNTGELFF.